This T cell receptor beta chain derives from a study of regulatory T cells in long-lasting Graves disease. Germline assignment: CDR1 MGHRA and CDR2 YSYEKL. The CDR3 is 17 amino acids. Trimming took 2 bases from V and 0 from J, leaving 17 bases between them. Time point reported: newly diagnosed GD, antithyroid drugs for less than 3 months. After RNA was extracted from PBMCs, the TCR library was made from it. This clonotype was found a few times. The authors built TCR beta libraries using iRepertoire HTBI primers and Arm-PCR of CDR3 regions. TCRdb ran MiXCR on the multiplex PCR reads and lists one entry per CDR3 protein. The repertoire consists of around 500,000 distinct CDR3 sequences, with roughly 16% occurring once and the leading ten covering 25%. Separately, the same data were catalogued under a study of T cells in Graves' hyperthyroidism and ophthalmopathy.

The chain carries TRBV4-1 and TRBJ2-7; possible D gene TRBD1, 5 bases. The sample in question was peripheral blood mononuclear cells (PBMCs), obtained at new diagnosis, from a patient treated with antithyroid drugs. This clonotype originated in a middle-aged woman with Graves disease. DNA for the CDR3: TGCGCCAGCAGCCAACCCTTGTGGCAGGGTAGCTCCTACGAGCAGTACTTC. This encodes CASSQPLWQGSSYEQYF.